This T cell receptor beta chain comes out of a study of T cells in Graves' hyperthyroidism and ophthalmopathy. This clonotype showed up many times. V lost 5 bases, J lost 6 bases, and 18 bases lay in between. Germline CDR1 reads LNHNV; CDR2 reads YYDKDF (reference sequence). The CDR3 sequence is 15 residues long. From RNA transcripts, TCR beta CDR3 regions were amplified. HTBI primers were the set used in a first-round RT-PCR of the TCR CDR3. TCRdb re-called the multiplex PCR reads with MiXCR, one entry per CDR3 protein. There are 480,000 or so distinct CDR3 sequences in the sample; 40% to 50% occur only once, and about 45% lies in the top ten.

This chain links TRBV15 with TRBJ2-3; weak D call: TRBD2 (6 bases). The sequencing sample was made of peripheral blood or thyroid tissue (not recorded which). This clonotype was sampled from an adult woman with Graves' disease, either hyperthyroidism or ophthalmopathy (not recorded which). CDR3 nucleotides: TGTGCCACCAGCCCCTCCCGTAGCGGAGTGGATACGCAGTATTTT. The encoded protein is CATSPSRSGVDTQYF.